This T cell receptor beta chain is drawn from a study of CD8 T cells in ankylosing spondylitis. Quantitative barcoded 5'-RACE was used to prepare TCR beta libraries. TCRdb ran MiXCR on the 5' RACE reads and lists one entry per CDR3 protein. The sample carries approximately 220,000 distinct CDR3 sequences, around 24% recorded once. The CDR3 loop spans 18 amino acids. Trimming took 1 base from V and 1 from J; bases not matched to a gene: 7. Per germline, CDR1 MGHRA and CDR2 YSYEKL. Notes on the study in general: Earlier work had already found some motif variants in reactive arthritis synovial fluid and blood. Reportedly, disease-linked clones are significantly enriched in ankylosing spondylitis patients' matched synovial fluid.

In regard to this clonotype: What it binds is not known.

This chain links TRBV4-1 with TRBJ2-1; 10 nucleotides match TRBD2. Source material: blood, either unsorted or a sorted T cell fraction (not recorded which). The source is a male donor with ankylosing spondylitis or in good health (not recorded which). Written as DNA, the CDR3 is TGCGCCAGCAGCCAAGGGGGAGCGGGAGGGCCATCCTACAATGAGCAGTTCTTC. It specifies CASSQGGAGGPSYNEQFF.